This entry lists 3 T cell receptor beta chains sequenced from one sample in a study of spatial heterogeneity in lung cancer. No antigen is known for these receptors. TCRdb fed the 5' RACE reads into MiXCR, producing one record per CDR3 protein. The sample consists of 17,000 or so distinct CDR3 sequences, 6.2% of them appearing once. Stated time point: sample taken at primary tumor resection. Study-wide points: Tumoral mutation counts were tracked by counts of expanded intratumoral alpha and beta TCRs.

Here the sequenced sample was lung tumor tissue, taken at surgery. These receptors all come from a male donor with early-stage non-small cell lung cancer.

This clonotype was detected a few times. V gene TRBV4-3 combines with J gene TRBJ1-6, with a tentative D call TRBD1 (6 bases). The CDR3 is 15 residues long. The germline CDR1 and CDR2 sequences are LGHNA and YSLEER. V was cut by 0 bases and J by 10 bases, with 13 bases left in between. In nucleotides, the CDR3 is TGCGCCAGCAGCCAAGATAAAGGGACAAGCTCACCCCTCCACTTT. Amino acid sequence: CASSQDKGTSSPLHF.

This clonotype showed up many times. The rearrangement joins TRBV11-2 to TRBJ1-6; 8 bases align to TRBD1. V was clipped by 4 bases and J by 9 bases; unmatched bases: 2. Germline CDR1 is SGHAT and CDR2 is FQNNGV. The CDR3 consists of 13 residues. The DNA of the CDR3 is TGTGCCAGCAGCTACGACAGGGGTTCACCCCTCCACTTT. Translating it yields CASSYDRGSPLHF. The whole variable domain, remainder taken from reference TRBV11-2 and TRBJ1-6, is EAGVAQSPRYKIIEKRQSVAFWCNPISGHATLYWYQQILGQGPKLLIQFQNNGVVDDSQLPKDRFSAERLKGVDSTLKIQPAKLEDSAVYLCASSYDRGSPLHFGNGTRLTVT.

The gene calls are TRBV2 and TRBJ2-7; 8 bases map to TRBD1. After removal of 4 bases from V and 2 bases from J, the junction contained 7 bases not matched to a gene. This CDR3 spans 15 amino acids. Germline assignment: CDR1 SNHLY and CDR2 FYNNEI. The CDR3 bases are TGTGCCAGCAGTGTCCACCGGGACAGGCCCTACGAGCAGTACTTC. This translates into CASSVHRDRPYEQYF.